This is a list of T cell receptor beta chains from one sample in a study of beta chain features in type 1 diabetes. Assay: immunoSEQ multiplex PCR; the TCRdb copy retains only in-frame clones and omits some. Of 810,000 or so clones in the sample, about a sixth were seen once. The sample taken for sequencing was naive CD4+ T cells from blood. The receptor source for this set is a woman between 18 and 30 years old in good health. Each CDR3 is given with its conserved first and last residue. A D gene is named only where the DNA matches it firmly.

J | D | V | CDR3
TRBJ1-1 | . | TRBV27 | CASSLQGRNTEAFF
TRBJ1-2 | . | TRBV20-1 | CSGSVNYGYTF
TRBJ2-1 | TRBD1 | TRBV7-2 | CASSSRTGPSYNEQFF
TRBJ1-1 | . | TRBV7-9 | CASSLVEGSRAFF
TRBJ2-5 | . | TRBV5-4 | CASSQSLTQETQYF
TRBJ2-1 | . | TRBV7-2 | CASSFRYGPYNEQFF
TRBJ2-7 | . | TRBV28 | CASSLLGGYEQYF
TRBJ1-1 | . | TRBV14 | CASSQSYLRSEAFF
TRBJ1-2 | . | TRBV6-6 | CASTDYIGGGYTF
TRBJ2-2 | . | TRBV27 | CASSLSGVLWRDGGELFF
TRBJ2-7 | TRBD2 | TRBV28 | CASELAGVPTYEQYF
TRBJ2-3 | TRBD2 | TRBV5-4 | CASSSLAASTDTQYF
TRBJ2-5 | . | TRBV7-2 | CASSFLQKETQYF
TRBJ2-1 | TRBD2 | TRBV19 | CASSTVAGHYNEQFF
TRBJ2-3 | . | TRBV27 | CASSLEVGGGSTDTQYF
TRBJ2-1 | TRBD2 | TRBV2 | CASILGLAVNNEQFF
TRBJ2-3 | . | TRBV11-2 | CASRNRDIRTDTQYF
TRBJ2-2 | . | TRBV2 | CASRQGLVSTGELFF
TRBJ2-7 | . | TRBV19 | CASSRIFRYEQYF
TRBJ2-7 | TRBD1 | TRBV7-2 | CASSLWDSSYEQYF
TRBJ2-7 | . | TRBV7-2 | CASSLGPTGILGREQYF
TRBJ2-1 | . | TRBV28 | CAFGGYNEQFF
TRBJ2-1 | TRBD2 | TRBV4-2 | CASSPVTRTSGYNEQFF
TRBJ1-2 | . | TRBV10-2 | CASSPGFDYGYTF
TRBJ1-3 | . | TRBV6-1 | CASSPGTDGNTIYF
TRBJ2-1 | . | TRBV12-2 | CASRCSEVLTNEQFF